The next 14 T cell receptor beta chains were all read from a single sample in a study of early T cells in non-severe SARS-CoV-2 infection. TCRdb recomputed calls from the 5' RACE reads with MiXCR, one row per CDR3 protein. The sample carries about 26,000 distinct CDR3 sequences, around 4.4% recorded once. Sequenced: whole blood. The receptors here all came from an adult who was a healthcare worker with PCR-confirmed SARS-CoV-2 infection or an uninfected control (not recorded which).

The sample holds many counts of this clonotype. V gene TRBV20-1 combines with J gene TRBJ2-5; 7 nucleotides align to TRBD2. Germline CDR1 is DFQATT and CDR2 is SNEGSKA (reference sequence). The CDR3 spans 15 residues. The V and J ends lost 5 bases and 0 bases, in that order; junction bases with no gene match: 9. The CDR3 nucleotides are TGCAGTGCTGGCCCTCTAGCGGATTACCAAGAGACCCAGTACTTC. Amino acids: CSAGPLADYQETQYF.

This clonotype was detected a few times. V is TRBV20-1 and J is TRBJ2-2, with D possibly TRBD2 on 6 matching bases. The CDR3 length is 13 residues. With 5 bases removed from V and 10 bases from J, the gap between germline ends came to 17 bases. CDR1 DFQATT and CDR2 SNEGSKA come from the germline V gene (reference sequence). The CDR3 bases are TGCAGTGCTCCCTTTGGGGGGTCGGAGGAGCTGTTTTTT. Translated: CSAPFGGSEELFF.

This clonotype was seen ten or more times. CDR3 DNA: TGTGCCAGCAGCCCCGGGACAGGGATCTACGAGCAGTACTTC. Translated, it gives CASSPGTGIYEQYF. The rearrangement links TRBV12-3 or TRBV12-4 to TRBJ2-7, with 9 bases lining up with TRBD1. The CDR3 loop spans 14 amino acids. J was trimmed by 3 bases and V by 6 bases; bases with no gene match: 6.

This clonotype was counted at least ten times. The CDR3: CASRISGDTQYF. The CDR3 nucleotides are TGTGCCAGTAGAATTAGCGGAGATACGCAGTATTTT. V usage is TRBV19 and J usage is TRBJ2-3; D may be TRBD2 (6 bases). Per the germline V gene, CDR1 is LNHDA and CDR2 is SQIVND (reference sequence). Trimming stripped 6 bases from V and 5 bases from J, with 9 bases between. The CDR3 extends over 12 amino acids.

V and J are TRBV2 and TRBJ2-1, with 7 bases fitting TRBD2. This CDR3 has 13 residues. CDR1 and CDR2 (germline): SNHLY, FYNNEI. J lost 7 bases, V lost 6 bases, and 6 bases had no gene match. The CDR3 sequence is CASRAGIHNEQFF. The CDR3 coding sequence is TGTGCCAGCAGAGCGGGAATACATAATGAGCAGTTCTTC.

This clonotype was picked up many times. The chain carries TRBV6-6 and TRBJ2-1; 8 positions match TRBD1. V shed 5 bases, J shed 7 bases, and the junction held 13 bases outside the gene matches. Germline V CDR1 and CDR2: MNHNY, SVGAGI (reference sequence). CDR3 size: 16 residues. The CDR3 spells CASSPKDRGMGNEQFF. CDR3 coding DNA: TGTGCCAGCAGTCCCAAAGACAGGGGAATGGGAAATGAGCAGTTCTTC.

In this sample, this clonotype turned up many times. The chain couples TRBV5-1 to TRBJ2-7; D perhaps matches TRBD2 (5 bases). CDR1 and CDR2 (germline): SGHRS, YFSETQ. V lost 3 bases, J lost 3 bases, and 13 bases lay in between. The CDR3 is 14 residues long. CDR3 nucleotides: TGCGCCAGCAGCTACAGTGAGGGTTTCTACGAGCAGTACTTC. Translation gives CASSYSEGFYEQYF.

In this sample, this clonotype turned up many times. The V call is TRBV28, the J call TRBJ2-7; no clear D. From germline, CDR1 is MDHEN and CDR2 SYDVKM. Trimming pared 7 bases from V and 2 bases from J, leaving 9 bases between. This CDR3 is built from 12 residues. The CDR3 here is CASTSPAYEQYF. The CDR3 DNA sequence: TGTGCCAGCACGTCCCCAGCCTACGAGCAGTACTTC.

This clonotype showed up many times. This chain joins TRBV12-3 or TRBV12-4 and TRBJ1-2; 9 bases agree with TRBD1. CDR3 length: 16 residues. Unmatched junction bases numbered 12, after V lost 3 bases and J lost 7 bases. CDR3 coding DNA: TGTGCCAGCAGTTTTCGCCAGGGACAGGGCTTTAGTGGCTACACCTTC. Amino acids: CASSFRQGQGFSGYTF.

This clonotype has a count of ten or more. This chain uses TRBV2 with TRBJ2-6; tentative D call: TRBD1 (6 bases). CDR1 is SNHLY and CDR2 is FYNNEI in the germline V gene. V was clipped by 9 bases and J by 2 bases, with 11 bases between them. The CDR3 sequence is 14 residues long. The CDR3 spells CARNRAPGANVLTF. The CDR3 nucleotides read TGTGCCAGGAACAGGGCACCTGGGGCCAACGTCCTGACTTTC.

This clonotype was seen ten or more times. CDR3 DNA: TGCAGTGCTAGAGTGGTGAGCGGGAGAAGGTCCTACAATGAGCAGTTCTTC. It specifies CSARVVSGRRSYNEQFF. The chain carries TRBV20-1 and TRBJ2-1, with 8 bases matching TRBD2. Germline V CDR1 and CDR2: DFQATT, SNEGSKA (reference sequence). Trimming removed 1 base from V and 1 base from J; junction bases left unmatched: 9. This CDR3 has 17 amino acids.

This clonotype was seen more than once but under ten times. DNA of the CDR3: TGCGCCAGCAGCCAAGTGTCTAGCGCGCTTAAAAACATTCAGTACTTC. As protein: CASSQVSSALKNIQYF. V gene TRBV4-1 combines with J gene TRBJ2-4; tentatively, D is TRBD2 (6 bases). The CDR3 spans 16 residues. CDR1 and CDR2 (germline): MGHRA, YSYEKL. The V and J ends lost 1 base and 4 bases respectively, with 14 bases between them.

This clonotype was recorded many times. This chain joins TRBV11-2 and TRBJ2-7; TRBD1 aligns across 7 bases. The CDR3 totals 16 residues. From germline, CDR1 is SGHAT and CDR2 FQNNGV. V gave up 3 bases and J gave up 3 bases; unmatched junction bases: 11. This CDR3 reads CASSFVPGAGGYEQYF. CDR3 sequence (DNA): TGTGCCAGCAGCTTTGTCCCCGGAGCAGGGGGCTACGAGCAGTACTTC. Looking up the rest from reference TRBV11-2 and TRBJ2-7 gives the full variable domain: EAGVAQSPRYKIIEKRQSVAFWCNPISGHATLYWYQQILGQGPKLLIQFQNNGVVDDSQLPKDRFSAERLKGVDSTLKIQPAKLEDSAVYLCASSFVPGAGGYEQYFGPGTRLTVT.

This clonotype was counted at least ten times. V usage is TRBV12-3 or TRBV12-4 and J usage is TRBJ2-7, with 7 bases that match TRBD1. The CDR3 length is 13 residues. The J segment lost 4 bases and the V segment lost 1 base, leaving 1 base of the junction unmatched. The CDR3 region is CASSLGTGYEQYF. DNA for the CDR3: TGTGCCAGCAGTTTAGGGACAGGATACGAGCAGTACTTC.